This TCR beta chain was identified during a study of shared clonotypes between healthy human individuals. Per sorted-subset replicate PCR, input was approximately 0.2 ug DNA, representing tens of thousands of T cell genomes. Sequenced by immunoSEQ multiplex PCR; TCRdb stores in-frame clones only, minus some. Seen here are about 710,000 clones, about 80% observed once, and the top ten hold under 2%. This CDR3 spans 14 amino acids. V shed 1 base, J shed 7 bases, and the junction held 3 bases outside the gene matches. CDR1 is SGHTA and CDR2 is FQGNSA in the germline V gene. Sequencing used memory CD4+ T cells sorted from blood. The sample's subset: CD45RA-negative fraction. The sequence derives from a woman aged 25 to 39 in good health. V and J are TRBV7-2 and TRBJ2-1; 8 bases are shared with TRBD1. CDR3: CASSLGTGPNEQFF. CDR3 DNA: TGTGCCAGCAGCTTAGGGACAGGGCCAAATGAGCAGTTCTTC.